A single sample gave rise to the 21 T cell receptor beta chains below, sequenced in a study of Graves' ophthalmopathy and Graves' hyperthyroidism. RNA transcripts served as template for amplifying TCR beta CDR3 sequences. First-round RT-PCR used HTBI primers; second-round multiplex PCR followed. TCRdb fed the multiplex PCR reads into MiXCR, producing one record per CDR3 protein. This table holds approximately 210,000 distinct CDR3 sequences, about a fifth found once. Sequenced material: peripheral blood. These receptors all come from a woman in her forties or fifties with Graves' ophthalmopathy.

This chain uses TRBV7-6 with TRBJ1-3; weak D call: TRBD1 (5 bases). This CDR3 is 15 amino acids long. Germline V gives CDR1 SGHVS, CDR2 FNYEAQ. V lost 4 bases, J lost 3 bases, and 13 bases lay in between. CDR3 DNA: TGTGCCAGCAGCTCCGCAGGGTTCGGTGGAAACACCATATATTTT. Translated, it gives CASSSAGFGGNTIYF.

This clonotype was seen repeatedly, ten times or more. The CDR3: CASRPTGPTGELFF. The DNA for the CDR3 is TGCGCCAGCAGACCGACAGGGCCCACCGGGGAGCTGTTTTTT. This chain links TRBV5-1 with TRBJ2-2, with 7 nucleotides matching TRBD1. The CDR3 length is 14 residues. V lost 5 bases to trimming and J lost 4 bases; unmatched junction nucleotides: 5. CDR1 and CDR2 (germline): SGHRS, YFSETQ.

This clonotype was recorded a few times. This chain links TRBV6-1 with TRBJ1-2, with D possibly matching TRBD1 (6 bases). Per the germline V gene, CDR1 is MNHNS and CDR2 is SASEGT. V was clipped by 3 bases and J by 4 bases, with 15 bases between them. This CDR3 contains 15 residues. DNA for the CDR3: TGTGCCAGCAGTGAGACCACAGGGCAAGGCTATGGCTACACCTTC. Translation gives CASSETTGQGYGYTF.

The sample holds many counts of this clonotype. The CDR3 sequence: CASSIDPPFPGNTIYF. The CDR3 DNA follows: TGTGCCAGTAGTATAGACCCACCCTTCCCTGGAAACACCATATATTTT. The chain is built from TRBV19 and TRBJ1-3, with D hard to call. Germline assignment: CDR1 LNHDA and CDR2 SQIVND (reference sequence). The germline V and J ends were trimmed by 0 bases and 2 bases, with 11 bases remaining between them. The CDR3 consists of 16 residues.

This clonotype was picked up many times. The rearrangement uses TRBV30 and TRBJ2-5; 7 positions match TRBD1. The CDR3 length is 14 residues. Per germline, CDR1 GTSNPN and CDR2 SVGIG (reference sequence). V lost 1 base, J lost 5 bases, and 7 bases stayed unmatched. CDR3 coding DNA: TGTGCCTGGAGTGGAGGGGGCAGCCGGGAGACCCAGTACTTC. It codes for CAWSGGGSRETQYF.

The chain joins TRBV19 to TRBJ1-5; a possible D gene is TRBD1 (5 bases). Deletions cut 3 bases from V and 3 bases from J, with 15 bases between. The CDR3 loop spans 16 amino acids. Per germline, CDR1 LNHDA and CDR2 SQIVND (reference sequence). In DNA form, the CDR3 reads TGTGCCAGTAGTATGCCCGGGCAGGGATTCAATCAGCCCCAGCATTTT. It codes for CASSMPGQGFNQPQHF.

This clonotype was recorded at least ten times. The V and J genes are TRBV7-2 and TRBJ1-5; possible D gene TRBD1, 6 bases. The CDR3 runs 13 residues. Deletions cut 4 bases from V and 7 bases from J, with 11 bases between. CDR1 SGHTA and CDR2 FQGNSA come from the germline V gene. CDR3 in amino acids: CASSSQGIQPQHF. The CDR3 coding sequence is TGTGCCAGCAGCTCACAGGGAATCCAGCCCCAGCATTTT.

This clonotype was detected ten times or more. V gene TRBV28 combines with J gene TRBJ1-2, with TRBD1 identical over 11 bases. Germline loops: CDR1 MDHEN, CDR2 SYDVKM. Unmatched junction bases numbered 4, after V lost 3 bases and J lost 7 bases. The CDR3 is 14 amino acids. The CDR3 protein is CASSFGQGASGYTF. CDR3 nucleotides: TGTGCCAGCAGTTTCGGACAGGGGGCTTCTGGCTACACCTTC.

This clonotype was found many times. The CDR3 DNA reads as TGTGCCTGGAGGGACCCTGACACTGAAGCTTTCTTT. Its translation is CAWRDPDTEAFF. The chain uses TRBV30 and TRBJ1-1; D gene ambiguous. The CDR3 covers 12 residues. CDR1 GTSNPN and CDR2 SVGIG come from the germline V gene (reference sequence). Trimming left V 3 bases short and J 3 bases short, with 8 bases between.

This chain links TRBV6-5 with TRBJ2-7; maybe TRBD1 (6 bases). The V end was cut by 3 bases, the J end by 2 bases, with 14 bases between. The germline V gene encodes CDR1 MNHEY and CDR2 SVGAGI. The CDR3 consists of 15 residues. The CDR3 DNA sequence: TGTGCCAGCAGTTATGACGGGACATCGACCTACGAGCAGTACTTC. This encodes CASSYDGTSTYEQYF.

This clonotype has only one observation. The CDR3 DNA is TGTGCCAGCAGTGAAGCTCCAGGGTTAGGGACGTTAGCTTTCTTT. Translation gives CASSEAPGLGTLAFF. This chain connects TRBV6-1 to TRBJ1-1; D is possibly TRBD1 (5 bases). Trimming removed 0 bases from V and 10 bases from J, with 18 bases in between. This CDR3 is built from 15 residues. Germline V lookup: CDR1 MNHNS, CDR2 SASEGT.

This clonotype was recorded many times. The CDR3 bases are TGCAGTGCTAGAGAGGCGGGTAGGGTCTCCTACGAGCAGTACTTC. This codes for CSAREAGRVSYEQYF. The rearrangement uses TRBV20-1 and TRBJ2-7; D perhaps matches TRBD2 (5 bases). The CDR3 runs 15 residues. The germline CDR1 and CDR2 sequences are DFQATT and SNEGSKA (reference sequence). V was shortened by 0 bases and J by 0 bases, with 12 bases between the two germline ends.

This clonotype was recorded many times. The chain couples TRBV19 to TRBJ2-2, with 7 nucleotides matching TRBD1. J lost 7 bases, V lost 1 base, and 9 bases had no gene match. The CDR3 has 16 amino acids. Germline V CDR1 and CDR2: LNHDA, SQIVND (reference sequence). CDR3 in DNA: TGTGCCAGTAGTATAGGAGAACAGGGGCGCGGCGGGGAGCTGTTTTTT. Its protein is CASSIGEQGRGGELFF.

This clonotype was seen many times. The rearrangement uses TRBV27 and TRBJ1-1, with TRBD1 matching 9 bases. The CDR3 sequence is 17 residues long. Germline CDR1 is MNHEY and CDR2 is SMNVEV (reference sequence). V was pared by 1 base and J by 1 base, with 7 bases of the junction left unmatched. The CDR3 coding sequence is TGTGCCAGCAGTTTATATCGGGACAGGGTAGCGAACACTGAAGCTTTCTTT. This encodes CASSLYRDRVANTEAFF.

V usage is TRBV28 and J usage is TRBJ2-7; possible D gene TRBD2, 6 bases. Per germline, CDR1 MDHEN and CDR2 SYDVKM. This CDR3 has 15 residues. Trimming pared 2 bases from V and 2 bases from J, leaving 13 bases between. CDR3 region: CASSLAGSYTYEQYF. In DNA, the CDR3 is TGTGCCAGCAGTTTAGCCGGGAGCTATACCTACGAGCAGTACTTC.

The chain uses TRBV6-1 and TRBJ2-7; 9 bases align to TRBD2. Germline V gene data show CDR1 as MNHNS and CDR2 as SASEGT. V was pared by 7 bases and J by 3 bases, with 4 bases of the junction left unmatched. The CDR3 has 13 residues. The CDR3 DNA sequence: TGTGCCAGCACCCTAGCGGGAAGCTACGAGCAGTACTTC. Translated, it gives CASTLAGSYEQYF.

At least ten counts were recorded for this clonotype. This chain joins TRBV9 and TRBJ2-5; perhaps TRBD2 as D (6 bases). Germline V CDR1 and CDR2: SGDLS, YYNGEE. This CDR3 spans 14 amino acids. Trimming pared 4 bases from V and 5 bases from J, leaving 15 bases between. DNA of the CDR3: TGTGCCAGCAGCCCCCCCCGGGGGATTGAGACCCAGTACTTC. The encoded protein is CASSPPRGIETQYF.

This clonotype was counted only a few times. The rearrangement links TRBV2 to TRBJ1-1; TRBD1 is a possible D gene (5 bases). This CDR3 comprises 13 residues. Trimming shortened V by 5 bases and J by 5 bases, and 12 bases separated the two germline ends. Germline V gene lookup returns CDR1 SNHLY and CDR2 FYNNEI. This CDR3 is CASSWGVRTEAFF. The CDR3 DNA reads TGTGCCAGCAGTTGGGGGGTTCGTACTGAAGCTTTCTTT. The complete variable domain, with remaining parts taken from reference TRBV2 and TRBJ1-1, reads EPEVTQTPSHQVTQMGQEVILRCVPISNHLYFYWYRQILGQKVEFLVSFYNNEISEKSEIFDDQFSVERPDGSNFTLKIRSTKLEDSAMYFCASSWGVRTEAFFGQGTRLTVV.

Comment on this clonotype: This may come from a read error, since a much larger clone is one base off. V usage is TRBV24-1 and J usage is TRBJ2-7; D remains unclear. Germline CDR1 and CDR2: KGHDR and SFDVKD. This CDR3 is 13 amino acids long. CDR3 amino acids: CATSDFPWVERYF. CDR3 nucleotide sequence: TGTGCCACCAGTGATTTCCCCTGGGTCGAGCGGTACTTC.

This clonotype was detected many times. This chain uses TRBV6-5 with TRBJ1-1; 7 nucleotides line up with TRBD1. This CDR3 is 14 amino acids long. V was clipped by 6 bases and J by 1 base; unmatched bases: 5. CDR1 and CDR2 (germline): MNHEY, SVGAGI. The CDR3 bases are TGTGCCAGCAGGACGGGACAGCAGAACACTGAAGCTTTCTTT. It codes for CASRTGQQNTEAFF.

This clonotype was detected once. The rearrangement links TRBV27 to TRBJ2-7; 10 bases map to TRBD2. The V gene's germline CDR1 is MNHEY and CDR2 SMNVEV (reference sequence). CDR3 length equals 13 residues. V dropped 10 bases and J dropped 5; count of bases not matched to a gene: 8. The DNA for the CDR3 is TGTGCCACCCGGGCTAGCGGGAGTCACGAGCAGTACTTC. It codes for CATRASGSHEQYF.